This T cell receptor beta chain was captured by sequencing in a study of read filtering for tumor transcriptome and immune sequencing. Study background: IR-seq gave about 3.5 to 11 million TCR reads per sample; RNA-seq gave about 80 to 1273.

Bone marrow was sampled from every patient at the time of active disease. CDR1 is LGHDT, CDR2 YNNKEL, per germline (reference sequence). This CDR3 contains 12 residues. V lost 4 bases, J lost 3 bases, and 7 bases lay in between. From approximately 430 ng of RNA, a library with molecular barcoded alpha/delta and beta/gamma adaptors was made. TCRdb reanalysed the reads using MiXCR and keeps one entry per CDR3 protein. The sample contains over 90,000 distinct CDR3 sequences, roughly 21% of which appear only once. This clonotype has more than one count but fewer than ten. This could be a read error, since a much larger clone is one nucleotide away. Likely a read error: the CDR3 ends without its conserved phenylalanine or tryptophan.

The chain employs TRBV3-1 and TRBJ2-7, with D perhaps given as TRBD1 or TRBD2 (5 bases each). What was sequenced was a population of CD138-negative cells sorted from bone marrow. This receptor was obtained from a donor over 35 with multiple myeloma. The chain's CDR3 is CASSRGGYEQYL. The CDR3 bases are TGTGCCAGCAGCCGTGGGGGCTACGAGCAGTACCTC.